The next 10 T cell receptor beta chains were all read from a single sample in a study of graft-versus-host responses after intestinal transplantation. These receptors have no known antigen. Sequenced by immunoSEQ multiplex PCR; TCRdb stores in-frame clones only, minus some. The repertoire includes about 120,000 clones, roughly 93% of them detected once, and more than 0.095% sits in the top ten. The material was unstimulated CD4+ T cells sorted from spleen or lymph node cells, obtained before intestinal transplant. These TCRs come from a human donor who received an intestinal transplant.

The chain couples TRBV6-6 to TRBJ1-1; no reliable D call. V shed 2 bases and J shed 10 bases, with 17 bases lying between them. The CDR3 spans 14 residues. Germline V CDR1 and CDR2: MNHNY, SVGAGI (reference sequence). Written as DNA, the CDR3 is TGTGCCAGCAGTTACCCTAAAAATCCTGGTGGAGCTTTCTTT. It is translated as CASSYPKNPGGAFF.

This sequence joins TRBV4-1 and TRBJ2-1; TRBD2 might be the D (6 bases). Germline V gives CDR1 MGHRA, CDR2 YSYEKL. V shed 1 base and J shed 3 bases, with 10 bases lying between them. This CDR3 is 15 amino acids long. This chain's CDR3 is CASSQGGMYYNEQFF. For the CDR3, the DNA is TGCGCCAGCAGCCAAGGCGGGATGTACTACAATGAGCAGTTCTTC.

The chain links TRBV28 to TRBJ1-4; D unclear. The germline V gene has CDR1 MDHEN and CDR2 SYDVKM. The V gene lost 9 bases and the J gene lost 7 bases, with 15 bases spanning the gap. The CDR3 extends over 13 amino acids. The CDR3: CASIPGSSEKLFF. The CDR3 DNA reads TGTGCCAGTATTCCTGGCTCTAGTGAAAAACTGTTTTTT.

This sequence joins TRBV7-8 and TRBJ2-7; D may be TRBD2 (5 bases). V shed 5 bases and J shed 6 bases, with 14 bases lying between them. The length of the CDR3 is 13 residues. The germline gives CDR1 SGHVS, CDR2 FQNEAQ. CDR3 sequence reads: CASSRGNLGEQYF. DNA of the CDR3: TGTGCCAGCAGCCGGGGTAATTTAGGCGAGCAGTACTTC.

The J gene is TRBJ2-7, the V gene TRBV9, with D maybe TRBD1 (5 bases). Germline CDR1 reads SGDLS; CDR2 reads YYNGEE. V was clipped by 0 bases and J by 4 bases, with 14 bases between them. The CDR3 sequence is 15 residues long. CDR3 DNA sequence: TGTGCCAGCAGCGTAGGGCAGGGAAGTATGTACGAGCAGTACTTC. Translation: CASSVGQGSMYEQYF.

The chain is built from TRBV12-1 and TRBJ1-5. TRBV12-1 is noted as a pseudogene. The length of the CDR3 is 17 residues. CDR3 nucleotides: TGTGCCAGCAGCGTTGACAGCCCACGTTGGAGAAATCAGCCCCAGCATTTT. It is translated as CASSVDSPRWRNQPQHF.

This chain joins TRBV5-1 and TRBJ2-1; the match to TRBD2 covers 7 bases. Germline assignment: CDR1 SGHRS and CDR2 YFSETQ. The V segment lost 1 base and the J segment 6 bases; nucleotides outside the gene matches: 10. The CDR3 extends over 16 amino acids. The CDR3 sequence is CASSLISGGGVNEQFF. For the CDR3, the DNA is TGCGCCAGCAGCTTGATAAGCGGTGGGGGGGTCAATGAGCAGTTCTTC.

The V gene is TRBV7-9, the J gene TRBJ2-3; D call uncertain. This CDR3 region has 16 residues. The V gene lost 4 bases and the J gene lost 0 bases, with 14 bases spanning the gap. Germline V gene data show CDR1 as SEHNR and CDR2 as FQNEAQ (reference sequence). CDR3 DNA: TGTGCCAGCAGCTCCCCAGCCATTAGCAGCACAGATACGCAGTATTTT. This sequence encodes CASSSPAISSTDTQYF.

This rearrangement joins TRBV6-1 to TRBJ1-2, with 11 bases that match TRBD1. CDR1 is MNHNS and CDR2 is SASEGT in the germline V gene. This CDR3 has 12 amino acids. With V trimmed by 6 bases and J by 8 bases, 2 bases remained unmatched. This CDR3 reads CASRGTGGGYTF. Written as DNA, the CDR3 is TGTGCCAGCAGAGGGACAGGGGGAGGCTACACCTTC.

The CDR3 nucleotides are TGTGCCAGCAGTTTCTACCTGGGGACTAGCGCCGGCTCCTACAATGAGCAGTTCTTC. Translated: CASSFYLGTSAGSYNEQFF. The chain recombines TRBV27 with TRBJ2-1, with TRBD2 identical over 10 bases. This CDR3 contains 19 residues. Looked up from germline, CDR1 is MNHEY and CDR2 is SMNVEV (reference sequence). With V trimmed by 3 bases and J by 0 bases, 11 bases remained unmatched.